These T cell receptor beta chains were read from a single sample in a study of shared clonotypes between healthy human individuals. Repertoires were generated with immunoSEQ multiplex PCR, while TCRdb's copy carries only in-frame clones and drops some. The sample contains roughly 1,800,000 clones, approximately 95% of which appear only once. Sequencing input: naive CD8+ T cells sorted from blood. The receptors were gathered from a man aged 18 to 35 in good health. Each CDR3 is given with its conserved first and last residue. A D gene is named only where the DNA matches it firmly. Clone sizes are given selectively: once, few, many, or a class where the clone is expanded.

V gene	D gene	J gene	clone size	CDR3 DNA	CDR3 protein
TRBV11-2	NA	TRBJ2-1	NA	TGTGCCAGCAGCTTAGCGGGGATAGATGAGCAGTTCTTC	CASSLAGIDEQFF
TRBV5-1	NA	TRBJ1-2	NA	TGCGCCAGCAGCGAATCCGGGCCGGGGGTCTATGGCTACACCTTC	CASSESGPGVYGYTF
TRBV9	NA	TRBJ2-7	NA	TGTGCCAGCAGCGGTCGGGCGGACTACGAGCAGTACTTC	CASSGRADYEQYF
TRBV7-9	TRBD1	TRBJ2-7	NA	TGTGCCAGCAGCTCGGACAGGGCCTACTCCTACGAGCAGTACTTC	CASSSDRAYSYEQYF
TRBV5-6	TRBD2	TRBJ2-7	NA	TGTGCCAGCAGCTTTAGCGGGAGGTATCCCTACGAGCAGTACTTC	CASSFSGRYPYEQYF
TRBV7-9	NA	TRBJ2-7	NA	TGTGCCAGCACCCCATCAACTTCTTACTACGAGCAGTACTTC	CASTPSTSYYEQYF
TRBV13	NA	TRBJ1-2	NA	TGTGCCAGCATACGGGGGGCGGAGTATGGCTACACCTTC	CASIRGAEYGYTF
TRBV4-1	TRBD1	TRBJ2-5	NA	TGCGCCAGCAGCCAAGGGACAGGGGGTCAAGAGACCCAGTACTTC	CASSQGTGGQETQYF
TRBV7-8	TRBD2	TRBJ2-1	NA	TGTGCCAGCAGCTCGGGACTAGCGGGGTCTGAGGGGTTCAATGAGCAGTTCTTC	CASSSGLAGSEGFNEQFF
TRBV7-9	NA	TRBJ2-3	NA	TGTGCCAGCAGCTTAATGGGGGGCATCGCAGATACGCAGTATTTT	CASSLMGGIADTQYF
TRBV7-2	NA	TRBJ2-4	NA	TGTGCCAGCAGCTCAGAATGGAACATTCAGTACTTC	CASSSEWNIQYF
TRBV2	NA	TRBJ2-7	NA	TGTGCCAGCAGTCTAGCCTACGAGCAGTACTTC	CASSLAYEQYF
TRBV4-3	TRBD1	TRBJ2-1	NA	TGCGCCAGCAGCCATGACAGGGGGCTCGACAATGAGCAGTTCTTC	CASSHDRGLDNEQFF
TRBV19	NA	TRBJ2-7	NA	TGTGCCAGTACCCCAGGGGTCCTGGCCGTCGACGAGCAGTACTTC	CASTPGVLAVDEQYF
TRBV12-2	NA	TRBJ1-1	NA	TGTGCAAGTCACGATGGGCCCGTACACACTGAAGCTTTCTTT	CASHDGPVHTEAFF
TRBV7-9	NA	TRBJ1-1	NA	TGTGCCAGCAGCTTATGGGGAAACACTGAAGCTTTCTTT	CASSLWGNTEAFF
TRBV30	NA	TRBJ2-3	NA	TGTGCCTGGAGTGTAGGCACAGATACGCAGTATTTT	CAWSVGTDTQYF
TRBV11-2	NA	TRBJ2-2	NA	TGTGCCGGACGAGAGGCGAACACCGGGGAGCTGTTTTTT	CAGREANTGELFF
TRBV13	NA	TRBJ2-7	NA	TGTGCCAGCAGCTTCGGGGGTTCCTACGAGCAGTACTTC	CASSFGGSYEQYF
TRBV10-1	NA	TRBJ2-7	NA	TGCGCCAGCAGTGATTCACTATTAGCGGACGAGCAGTACTTC	CASSDSLLADEQYF
TRBV7-9	TRBD1	TRBJ2-5	NA	TGTGCCAGCAGCCGTCCCGGGACAGGGGCAGAGACCCAGTACTTC	CASSRPGTGAETQYF
TRBV10-2	TRBD2	TRBJ2-3	NA	TGCGCCAGCGGACTAGCGGGGGGCACAGATACGCAGTATTTT	CASGLAGGTDTQYF
TRBV7-6	NA	TRBJ1-5	once	TGTGCCAGCAGCTTAGGTGGAGCAGGACAGCCCCAGCATTTT	CASSLGGAGQPQHF
TRBV23-1	NA	TRBJ1-6	once	TGCGCCAGCATCCTCGCTCCGGGAACCCAGTCACCCCTCCACTTT	CASILAPGTQSPLHF
TRBV5-4	NA	TRBJ2-5	NA	TGTGCCAGCAGCTATCATGATGGGGTTAAGGACTTC	CASSYHDGVKDF
TRBV4-3	TRBD2	TRBJ2-1	NA	TGCGCCAGCAGCCAAGATCTTAACGGGAGGGCCTACAATGAGCAGTTCTTC	CASSQDLNGRAYNEQFF
TRBV11-2	NA	TRBJ2-7	NA	TGTGCCAGCAGCTTAGATTTCGGGGCCGAGCAGTACTTC	CASSLDFGAEQYF
TRBV5-1	TRBD2	TRBJ2-7	NA	TGCGCCAGCAGCTTGGAAGCTAGCGGGAGTTACGAGCAGTACTTC	CASSLEASGSYEQYF
TRBV5-1	NA	TRBJ1-3	NA	TGCGCCAGCAGCCCAGGCTCTGGAAACACCATATATTTT	CASSPGSGNTIYF
TRBV10-2	NA	TRBJ1-1	NA	TGCGCCAGCAGTGAGGTTCGGGGGGGTATTGAAGCTTTCTTT	CASSEVRGGIEAFF
TRBV7-8	TRBD2	TRBJ2-3	NA	TGTGCCAGCAGCCCACAAGGACTAGCTTTTTCCGATACGCAGTATTTT	CASSPQGLAFSDTQYF
TRBV5-4	NA	TRBJ2-6	NA	TGTGCCAGCACCCCGCCTGGGGCCAACGTCCTGACTTTC	CASTPPGANVLTF
TRBV13	NA	TRBJ1-2	NA	TGTGCCAGCAGCCAACCGGGGGACCCAAGCGTATATGGCTACACCTTC	CASSQPGDPSVYGYTF
TRBV11-2	NA	TRBJ2-7	NA	TGTGCCAGCAGCTTGGCTAGCGCAGCCTACGAGCAGTACTTC	CASSLASAAYEQYF
TRBV29-1	NA	TRBJ1-2	NA	TGCAGCGTTGTAGGGCTCGACCAGGGCTACACCTTC	CSVVGLDQGYTF
TRBV18	NA	TRBJ2-4	NA	TGTGCCAGCTCACCCAAAGAATTCGGGGTAGCCAAAAACATTCAGTACTTC	CASSPKEFGVAKNIQYF
TRBV11-2	NA	TRBJ2-2	NA	TGTGCCAGCAGCTTAGAAAGCAGAACCGGGGAGCTGTTTTTT	CASSLESRTGELFF
TRBV7-9	TRBD1	TRBJ1-5	NA	TGTGCCAGCAGCAAGGACAGGGACCAGCCCCAGCATTTT	CASSKDRDQPQHF
TRBV29-1	NA	TRBJ2-7	NA	TGCAGCGCGGAGTCGGGGTTAGGTGACTTC	CSAESGLGDF
TRBV9	NA	TRBJ1-2	NA	TGTGCCAGCAGCGTAGTTTCAGGGAACTATGGCTACACCTTC	CASSVVSGNYGYTF
TRBV6-5	NA	TRBJ2-7	NA	TGTGCCAGCAGTTCCGAAACGGTCAGGTACGAGCAGTACTTC	CASSSETVRYEQYF
TRBV13	NA	TRBJ2-1	once	TGTGCCAGCAGCTTAGCGGGAGTGGGTTACAATGAGCAGTTCTTC	CASSLAGVGYNEQFF
TRBV10-3	NA	TRBJ2-1	NA	TGTGCCACACTTCAGGGAGATAATGAGCAGTTCTTC	CATLQGDNEQFF
TRBV5-6	TRBD2	TRBJ2-7	NA	TGTGCCAGTAAGACTAGCGGTTACGAGCAGTACTTC	CASKTSGYEQYF
TRBV5-1	TRBD1	TRBJ1-1	once	TGCGCCAGCAGCTTGGCCGAGACAGGGGTGAACACTGAAGCTTTCTTT	CASSLAETGVNTEAFF
TRBV6-6	TRBD1	TRBJ2-7	NA	TGTGCCAGCAGTTACTCGGGACAGGATTCCTACGAGCAGTACTTC	CASSYSGQDSYEQYF
TRBV9	NA	TRBJ1-2	NA	TGTGCCAGCAGCCTAAATGGAGGGGGCTACACCTTC	CASSLNGGGYTF
TRBV7-9	NA	TRBJ2-7	NA	TGTGCCAGCAGCCCCTTCGCCCCCGGGTACGAGCAGTACTTC	CASSPFAPGYEQYF
TRBV2	TRBD1	TRBJ1-1	NA	TGTGCCAGCGGGGGGACAGGGACTGAAGCTTTCTTT	CASGGTGTEAFF
TRBV5-8	NA	TRBJ2-7	NA	TGTGCCAGCAGCCCTCTAGAAATTCAAGCCTACGAGCAGTACTTC	CASSPLEIQAYEQYF
TRBV9	TRBD1	TRBJ1-2	NA	TGTGCCAGCAGCTCGGACAGGGGCCCGTTACTCTTC	CASSSDRGPLLF
TRBV2	NA	TRBJ1-1	NA	TGTGCCAGCAGTGGGGCCGGCACAGGGAGTGACACTGAAGCTTTCTTT	CASSGAGTGSDTEAFF
TRBV27	NA	TRBJ2-1	NA	TGTGCCAGCAGTTTGGCCCTGGGGCTAACTAATGAGCAGTTCTTC	CASSLALGLTNEQFF
TRBV2	NA	TRBJ2-3	NA	TGCGCCAGCGGCCCAGATACGCAGTATTTT	CASGPDTQYF
TRBV2	TRBD2	TRBJ2-7	NA	TGTGCCAGCACCGAAAGGAGCGGGAGTCGGTACGAGCAGTACTTC	CASTERSGSRYEQYF